This TCR beta chain derives from a study of blood T cell repertoires in COVID-19. The protocol was immunoSEQ multiplex PCR, while the TCRdb copy is restricted to in-frame clones and leaves out a portion. The sample yields roughly 500,000 clones, roughly 90% seen once. Germline-derived CDR1 and CDR2 are SNHLY and FYNNEI. Trimming took 4 bases from V and 2 from J; bases not matched to a gene: 2. The CDR3 has 13 amino acids. Recovery among Cohort 3 donors was established by two negative PCRs, clearance, or symptom resolution. Sequencing was performed on PBMCs or T cells enriched from blood (not recorded which). The V gene is TRBV2, the J gene TRBJ2-7; 7 bases agree with TRBD1. This clonotype was obtained from a woman aged 35 to 49 who had recovered from COVID-19. CDR3 amino acids: CASSGGQTYEQYF. The CDR3 coding sequence is TGTGCCAGCAGTGGGGGACAGACCTACGAGCAGTACTTC.